This TCR beta chain is drawn from a study of cytomegalovirus exposure and HLA in healthy donors. General study results and limits: There were some public TCRs occurring in many donors, but most TCR sequences were rare.

About this clone itself: Its antigen is undetermined.

PCR amplification relied on 60 Vbeta primers (plus 13 Jbeta primers). Only in-frame clones appear in the TCRdb table, and some are missing; sequencing was by immunoSEQ multiplex PCR. The sample holds fewer than 120,000 clones, nearly 80% seen once. Germline CDR1 SGHDT, CDR2 YYEEEE. The CDR3 contains 13 residues. The V gene lost 5 bases and the J gene lost 3 bases, with 12 bases spanning the gap. The sequence derives from a woman in her 30s in good health and CMV-seronegative. This sequence joins TRBV5-6 and TRBJ2-7; weak D call: TRBD2 (5 bases). The material sequenced was PBMCs. This CDR3 reads CASSSASFYEQYF. As DNA, the CDR3 is TGTGCCAGCAGTAGCGCTTCTTTCTACGAGCAGTACTTC.